Given below is one TCR beta chain in context. This entry is derived from a study of cytomegalovirus exposure and HLA in healthy donors. CDR3 length: 13 residues. Germline-derived CDR1 and CDR2 are SGHAT and FQNNGV. Between the trimmed V and J ends, which lost 5 bases and 4 bases, there was a span of 11 bases. The primer mix had 60 Vbeta and 13 Jbeta primers. Produced via immunoSEQ multiplex PCR; TCRdb's table is partial and in-frame only. Among roughly 99,000 clones, 73% were seen once, and the ten largest hold 7.8%. V gene TRBV11-2 combines with J gene TRBJ1-2; D unclear. The source material was PBMCs. The clonotype was recovered from a man between 25 and 39 years old in good health and CMV-seronegative. CDR3 protein: CASSPTEGYGYTF. The CDR3 bases are TGTGCCAGCAGCCCCACGGAGGGCTATGGCTACACCTTC.